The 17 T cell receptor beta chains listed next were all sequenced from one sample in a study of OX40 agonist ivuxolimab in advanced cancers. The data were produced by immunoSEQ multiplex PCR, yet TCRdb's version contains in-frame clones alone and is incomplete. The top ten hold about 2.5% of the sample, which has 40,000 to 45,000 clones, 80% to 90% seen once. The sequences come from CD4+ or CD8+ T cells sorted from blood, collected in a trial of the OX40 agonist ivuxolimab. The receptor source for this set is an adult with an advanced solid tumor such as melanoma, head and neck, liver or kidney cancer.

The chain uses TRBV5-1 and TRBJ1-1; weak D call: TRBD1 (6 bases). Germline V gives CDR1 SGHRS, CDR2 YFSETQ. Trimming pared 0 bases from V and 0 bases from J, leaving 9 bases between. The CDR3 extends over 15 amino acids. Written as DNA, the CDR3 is TGCGCCAGCAGCTTGGGGTGGACAGTGAACACTGAAGCTTTCTTT. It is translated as CASSLGWTVNTEAFF.

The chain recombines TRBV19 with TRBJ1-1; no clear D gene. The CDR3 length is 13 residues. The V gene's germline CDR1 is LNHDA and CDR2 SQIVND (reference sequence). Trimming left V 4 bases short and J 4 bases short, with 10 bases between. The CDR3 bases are TGTGCCAGTAGTAACACCGTGGCCACTGAAGCTTTCTTT. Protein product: CASSNTVATEAFF.

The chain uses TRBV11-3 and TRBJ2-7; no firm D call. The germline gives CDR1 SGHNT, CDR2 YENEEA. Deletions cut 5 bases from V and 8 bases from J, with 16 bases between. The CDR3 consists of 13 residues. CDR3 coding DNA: TGTGCCAGCAGCCAATCTCGGCCCTCACAGCAGTACTTC. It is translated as CASSQSRPSQQYF.

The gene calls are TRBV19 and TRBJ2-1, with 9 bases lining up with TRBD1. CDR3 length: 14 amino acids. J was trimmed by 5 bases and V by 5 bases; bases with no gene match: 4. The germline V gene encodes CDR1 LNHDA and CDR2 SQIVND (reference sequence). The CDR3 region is CASSRDRDHNEQFF. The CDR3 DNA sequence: TGTGCCAGTAGTCGGGACAGGGACCACAATGAGCAGTTCTTC.

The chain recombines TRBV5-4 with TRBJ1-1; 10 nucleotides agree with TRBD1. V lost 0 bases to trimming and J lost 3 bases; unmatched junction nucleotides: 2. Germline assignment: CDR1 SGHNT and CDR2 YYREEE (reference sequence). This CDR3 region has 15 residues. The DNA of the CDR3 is TGTGCCAGCAGCTTGGGTGGGACAGGGGACACTGAAGCTTTCTTT. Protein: CASSLGGTGDTEAFF. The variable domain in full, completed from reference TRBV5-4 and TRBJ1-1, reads ETGVTQSPTHLIKTRGQQVTLRCSSQSGHNTVSWYQQALGQGPQFIFQYYREEENGRGNFPPRFSGLQFPNYSSELNVNALELDDSALYLCASSLGGTGDTEAFFGQGTRLTVV.

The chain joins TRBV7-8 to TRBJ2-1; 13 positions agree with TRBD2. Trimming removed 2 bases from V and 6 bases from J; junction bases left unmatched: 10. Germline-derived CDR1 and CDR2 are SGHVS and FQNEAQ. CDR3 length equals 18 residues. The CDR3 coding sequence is TGTGCCAGCAGCTTAAATAGCGACCGACTAGCGGGAGGCAATGAGCAGTTCTTC. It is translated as CASSLNSDRLAGGNEQFF.

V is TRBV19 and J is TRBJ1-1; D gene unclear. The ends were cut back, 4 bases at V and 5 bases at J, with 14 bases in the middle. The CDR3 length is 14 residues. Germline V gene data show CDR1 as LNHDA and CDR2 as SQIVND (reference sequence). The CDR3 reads CASSTGAGMTEAFF. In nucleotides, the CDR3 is TGTGCCAGTAGTACCGGAGCGGGGATGACTGAAGCTTTCTTT.

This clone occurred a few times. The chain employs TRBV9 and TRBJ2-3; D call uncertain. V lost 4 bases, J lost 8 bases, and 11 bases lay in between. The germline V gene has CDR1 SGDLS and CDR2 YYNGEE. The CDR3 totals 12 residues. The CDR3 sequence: CASSPPVGTQYF. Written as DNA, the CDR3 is TGTGCCAGCAGCCCCCCCGTGGGTACGCAGTATTTT.

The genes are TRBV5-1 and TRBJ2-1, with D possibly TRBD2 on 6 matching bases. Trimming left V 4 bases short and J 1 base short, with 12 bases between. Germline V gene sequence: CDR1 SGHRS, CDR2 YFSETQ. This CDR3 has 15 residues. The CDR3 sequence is CASSRPGRSYNEQFF. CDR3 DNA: TGCGCCAGCAGCCGACCGGGGAGGTCCTACAATGAGCAGTTCTTC.

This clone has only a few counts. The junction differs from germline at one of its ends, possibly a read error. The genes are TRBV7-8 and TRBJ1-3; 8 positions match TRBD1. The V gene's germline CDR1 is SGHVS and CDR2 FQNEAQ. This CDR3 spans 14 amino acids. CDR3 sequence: CASSFQGAGNTIYF. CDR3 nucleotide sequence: TGTGCCAGCAGTTTTCAGGGGGCTGGCAACACCATATATTTT.

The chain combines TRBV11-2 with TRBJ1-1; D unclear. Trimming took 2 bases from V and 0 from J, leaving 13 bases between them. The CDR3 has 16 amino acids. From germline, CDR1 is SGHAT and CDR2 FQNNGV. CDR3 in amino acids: CASSLIPVNMNTEAFF. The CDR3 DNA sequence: TGTGCCAGCAGCTTAATCCCTGTCAACATGAACACTGAAGCTTTCTTT.

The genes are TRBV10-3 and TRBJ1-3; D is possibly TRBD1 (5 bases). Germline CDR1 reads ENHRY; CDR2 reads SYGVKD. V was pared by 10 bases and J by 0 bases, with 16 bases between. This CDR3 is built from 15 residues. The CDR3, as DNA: TGTGCCACTTTTCGCCCGGGGGTCTCTGGAAACACCATATATTTT. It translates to CATFRPGVSGNTIYF.

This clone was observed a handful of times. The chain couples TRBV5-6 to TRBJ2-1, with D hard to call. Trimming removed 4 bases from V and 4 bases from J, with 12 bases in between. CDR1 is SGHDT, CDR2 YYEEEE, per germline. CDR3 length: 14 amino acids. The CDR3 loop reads CASSPPLDYNEQFF. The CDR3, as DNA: TGTGCCAGCAGCCCCCCCCTGGATTACAATGAGCAGTTCTTC.

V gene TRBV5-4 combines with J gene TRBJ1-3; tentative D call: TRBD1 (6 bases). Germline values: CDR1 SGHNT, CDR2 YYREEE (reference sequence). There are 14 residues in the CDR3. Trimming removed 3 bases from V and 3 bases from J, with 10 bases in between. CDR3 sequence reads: CASSSGQFGNTIYF. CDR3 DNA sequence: TGTGCCAGCAGCTCCGGACAGTTTGGAAACACCATATATTTT.

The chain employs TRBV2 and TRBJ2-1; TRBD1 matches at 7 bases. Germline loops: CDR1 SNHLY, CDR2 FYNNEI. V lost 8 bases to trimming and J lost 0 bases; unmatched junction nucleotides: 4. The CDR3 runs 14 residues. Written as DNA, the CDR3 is TGTGCCAGCCGGGACAGATACTCCTACAATGAGCAGTTCTTC. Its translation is CASRDRYSYNEQFF.

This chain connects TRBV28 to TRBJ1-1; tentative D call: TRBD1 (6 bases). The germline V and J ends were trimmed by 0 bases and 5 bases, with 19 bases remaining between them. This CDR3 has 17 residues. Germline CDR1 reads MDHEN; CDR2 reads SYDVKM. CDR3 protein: CASSLWEGDLEGTEAFF. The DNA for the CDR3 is TGTGCCAGCAGTTTATGGGAGGGGGACCTCGAGGGGACTGAAGCTTTCTTT.

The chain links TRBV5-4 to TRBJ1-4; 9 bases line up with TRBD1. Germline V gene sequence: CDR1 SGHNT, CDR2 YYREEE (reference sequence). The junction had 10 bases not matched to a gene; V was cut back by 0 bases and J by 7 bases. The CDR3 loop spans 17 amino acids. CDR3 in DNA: TGTGCCAGCAGCTTGGGAACCGGGGGACAGGGAACTGAAAAACTGTTTTTT. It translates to CASSLGTGGQGTEKLFF.